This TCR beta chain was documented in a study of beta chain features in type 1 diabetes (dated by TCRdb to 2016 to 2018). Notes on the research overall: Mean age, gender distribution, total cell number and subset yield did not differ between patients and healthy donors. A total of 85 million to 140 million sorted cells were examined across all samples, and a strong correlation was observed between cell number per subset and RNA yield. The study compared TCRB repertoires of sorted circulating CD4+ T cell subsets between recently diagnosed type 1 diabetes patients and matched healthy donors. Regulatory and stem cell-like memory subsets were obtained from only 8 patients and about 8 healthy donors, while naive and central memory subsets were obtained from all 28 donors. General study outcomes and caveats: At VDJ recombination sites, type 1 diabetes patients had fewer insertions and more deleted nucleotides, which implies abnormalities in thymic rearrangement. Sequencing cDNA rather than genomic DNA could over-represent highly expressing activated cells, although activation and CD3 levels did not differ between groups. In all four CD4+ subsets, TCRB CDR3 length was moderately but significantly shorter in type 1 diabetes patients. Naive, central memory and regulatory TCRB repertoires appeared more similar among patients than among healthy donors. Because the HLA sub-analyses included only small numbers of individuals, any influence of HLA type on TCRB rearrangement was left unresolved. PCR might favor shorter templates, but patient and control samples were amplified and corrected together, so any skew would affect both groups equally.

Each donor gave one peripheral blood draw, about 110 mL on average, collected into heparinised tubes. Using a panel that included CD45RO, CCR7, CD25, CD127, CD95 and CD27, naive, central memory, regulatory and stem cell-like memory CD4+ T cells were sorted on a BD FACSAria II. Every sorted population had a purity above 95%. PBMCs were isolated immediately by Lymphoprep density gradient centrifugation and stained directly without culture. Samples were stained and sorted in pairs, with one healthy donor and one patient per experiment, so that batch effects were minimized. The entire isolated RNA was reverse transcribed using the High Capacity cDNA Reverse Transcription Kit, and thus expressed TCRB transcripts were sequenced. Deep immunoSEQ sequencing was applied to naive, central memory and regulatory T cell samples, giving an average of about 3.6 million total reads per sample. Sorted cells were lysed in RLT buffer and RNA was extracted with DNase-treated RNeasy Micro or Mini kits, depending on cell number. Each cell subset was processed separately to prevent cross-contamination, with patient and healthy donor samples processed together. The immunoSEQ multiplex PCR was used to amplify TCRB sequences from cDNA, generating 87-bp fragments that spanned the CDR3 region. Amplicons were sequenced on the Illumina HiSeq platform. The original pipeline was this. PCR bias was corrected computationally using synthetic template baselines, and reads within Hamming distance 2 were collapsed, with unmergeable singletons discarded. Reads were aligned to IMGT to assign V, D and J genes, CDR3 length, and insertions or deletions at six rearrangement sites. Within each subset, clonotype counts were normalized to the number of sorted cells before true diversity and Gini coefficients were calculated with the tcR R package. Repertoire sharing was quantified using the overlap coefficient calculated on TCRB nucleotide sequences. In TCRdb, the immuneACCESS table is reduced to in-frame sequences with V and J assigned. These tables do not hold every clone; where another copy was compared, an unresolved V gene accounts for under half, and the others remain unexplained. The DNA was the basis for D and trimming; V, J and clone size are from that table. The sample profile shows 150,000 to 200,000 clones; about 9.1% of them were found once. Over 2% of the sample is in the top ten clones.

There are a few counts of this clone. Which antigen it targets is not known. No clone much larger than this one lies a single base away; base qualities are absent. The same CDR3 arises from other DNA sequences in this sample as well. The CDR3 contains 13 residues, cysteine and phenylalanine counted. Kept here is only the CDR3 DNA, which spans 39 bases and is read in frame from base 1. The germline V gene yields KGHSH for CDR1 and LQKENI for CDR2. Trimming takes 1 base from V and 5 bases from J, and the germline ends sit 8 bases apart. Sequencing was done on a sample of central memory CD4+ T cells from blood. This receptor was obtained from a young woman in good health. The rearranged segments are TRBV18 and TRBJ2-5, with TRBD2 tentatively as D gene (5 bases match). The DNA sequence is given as TGTGCCAGCTCACCACAGGGCGGGGAGACCCAGTACTTC. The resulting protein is CASSPQGGETQYF.